These 26 T cell receptor beta chains originate from one sample sequenced in a study of T cells in Graves' hyperthyroidism and ophthalmopathy. TCR beta CDR3 regions were amplified from RNA. When the TCR CDR3 underwent first-round RT-PCR, the HTBI primer set was used. TCRdb re-called the multiplex PCR reads through MiXCR, storing one row per CDR3 protein. This sample has 340,000 or so distinct CDR3 sequences, with around a sixth found just once. Sequencing was done on a sample of blood. The receptors stem from a man younger than 45 with Graves' hyperthyroidism.

The chain combines TRBV7-9 with TRBJ2-7; 8 bases line up with TRBD2. V shed 1 base, J shed 2 bases, and the junction held 1 base outside the gene matches. This CDR3 has 14 amino acids. CDR1 is SEHNR, CDR2 FQNEAQ, per germline (reference sequence). The CDR3 DNA reads TGTGCCAGCAGCTTAGTGGGACTAGCCTACGAGCAGTACTTC. Translating gives CASSLVGLAYEQYF.

In its sample, this clonotype was seen many times. The chain combines TRBV20-1 with TRBJ2-1, with TRBD2 matching 10 bases. The CDR3 is made up of 15 amino acids. V trimming: 3 bases; J trimming: 4 bases; junction bases outside the gene matches: 6. Germline CDR1 DFQATT, CDR2 SNEGSKA (reference sequence). For the CDR3, the DNA is TGCAGTGCTAGTCGTATAGCGGGAGGTTACAATGAGCAGTTCTTC. It yields the protein CSASRIAGGYNEQFF.

This clonotype was seen at least ten times. The gene calls are TRBV6-1 and TRBJ2-1; TRBD1 or TRBD2 may be the D gene (5 bases each). The germline V gene encodes CDR1 MNHNS and CDR2 SASEGT. V was shortened by 5 bases and J by 6 bases, with 8 bases between the two germline ends. There are 12 residues in the CDR3. CDR3 sequence reads: CASSRDRNEQFF. The DNA for the CDR3 is TGTGCCAGCAGTCGGGACCGCAATGAGCAGTTCTTC.

This clonotype was detected many times. V gene TRBV10-1 combines with J gene TRBJ2-2; D is perhaps TRBD2 (5 bases). This CDR3 has 15 amino acids. V shed 3 bases and J shed 2 bases, with 10 bases lying between them. Germline assignment: CDR1 WNHNN and CDR2 SYGVQD (reference sequence). The DNA for the CDR3 is TGCGCCAGCAGTGAAGGAGCGGCTAACACCGGGGAGCTGTTTTTT. Translation: CASSEGAANTGELFF.

This chain connects TRBV2 to TRBJ2-2, with 12 nucleotides matching TRBD2. Losses at the gene ends were 2 bases for V and 4 bases for J; bases not matched to a gene: 11. The length of the CDR3 is 19 residues. CDR1 and CDR2 (germline): SNHLY, FYNNEI. CDR3 bases: TGTGCCAGCAGTGAAAGTCTAGCGGGAGGGCCACTGTCCACCGGGGAGCTGTTTTTT. It codes for CASSESLAGGPLSTGELFF.

In its sample, this clonotype was seen a few times. The chain has TRBV6-2 or TRBV6-3 and TRBJ2-5; D might be TRBD2 (5 bases). V shed 1 base and J shed 2 bases, with 11 bases lying between them. CDR3 size: 15 residues. Germline V gene data show CDR1 as MNHEY and CDR2 as SVGEGT. DNA for the CDR3: TGTGCCAGCAGTTACTGGGTCGGGAAACAAGAGACCCAGTACTTC. Protein sequence: CASSYWVGKQETQYF.

This chain joins TRBV7-6 and TRBJ2-1; a possible D gene is TRBD1 (5 bases). This CDR3 is 12 amino acids long. The V end was cut by 4 bases, the J end by 7 bases, with 8 bases between. Germline V lookup: CDR1 SGHVS, CDR2 FNYEAQ. CDR3 DNA sequence: TGTGCCAGCAGCTCGACAGTTAATGAGCAGTTCTTC. Protein product: CASSSTVNEQFF.

The chain joins TRBV12-5 to TRBJ2-1; TRBD2 matches 8 bases. V lost 0 bases and J lost 12; bases outside the gene matches: 22. The CDR3 runs to 19 residues. CDR1 and CDR2 from the germline V gene are LGHNT and FRNRAP. CDR3 loop: CASGLVQWWGGRRLAWQFF. In DNA, the CDR3 is TGTGCTAGTGGTTTGGTACAGTGGTGGGGGGGCCGAAGACTAGCGTGGCAGTTCTTC.

This clonotype was seen repeatedly, ten times or more. The CDR3 DNA reads TGTGCCAGCAGCCGAAACCGAAAGGGACAGGGGGTGAACTATGGCTACACCTTC. This sequence encodes CASSRNRKGQGVNYGYTF. J is TRBJ1-2 and V is TRBV14, with 11 positions matching TRBD1. The CDR3 extends over 18 amino acids. After removal of 4 bases from V and 2 bases from J, the junction contained 12 bases not matched to a gene. Germline CDR1 SGHDN, CDR2 FVKESK.

This clonotype has only one observation. This rearrangement joins TRBV6-1 to TRBJ2-5, with TRBD1 identical over 9 bases. V trimming: 7 bases; J trimming: 5 bases; junction bases outside the gene matches: 5. The CDR3 consists of 13 residues. Looked up from germline, CDR1 is MNHNS and CDR2 is SASEGT. The CDR3 is CASKRTGDETQYF. The CDR3 DNA is TGTGCCAGCAAACGGACAGGGGACGAGACCCAGTACTTC.

The chain recombines TRBV9 with TRBJ1-3; D gene ambiguous. Trimming cost V 0 bases and J 5 bases, with 18 bases left between them. CDR1 is SGDLS and CDR2 is YYNGEE in the germline V gene. The CDR3 is 17 amino acids. CDR3 coding DNA: TGTGCCAGCAGCGTAGTTGTCTTATCGGGATCTAGAAACACCATATATTTT. It yields the protein CASSVVVLSGSRNTIYF.

The rearrangement joins TRBV29-1 to TRBJ1-2; tentative D call: TRBD1 (5 bases). V was shortened by 1 base and J by 7 bases, with 19 bases between the two germline ends. Germline values: CDR1 SQVTM, CDR2 ANQGSEA. The CDR3 has 15 residues. The CDR3 region is CSVEVRWGGGFGYTF. CDR3 DNA sequence: TGCAGCGTTGAAGTCCGGTGGGGGGGAGGTTTTGGCTACACCTTC.

The table lists this clonotype with many counts. The genes are TRBV6-4 and TRBJ2-2, with D perhaps TRBD2 (6 bases). Germline CDR1 is MRHNA and CDR2 is SNTAGT. Trimming took off 4 bases at V and 2 bases at J, with 8 bases between the two ends. The CDR3 has 14 amino acids. The CDR3 region has the DNA TGTGCCAGCAGTGGGGGGACTAACACCGGGGAGCTGTTTTTT. Protein sequence: CASSGGTNTGELFF.

Details on this clonotype: One base away lies a much larger clone, so this may be a sequencing read error. The chain has TRBV18 and TRBJ2-7; 10 nucleotides align to TRBD2. Germline-derived CDR1 and CDR2 are KGHSH and LQKENI. The length of the CDR3 is 15 residues. DNA for the CDR3: TGTGCCAGCTCACCAACTAGCGGGGCCTCCTACGAGCTGTACTTC. This encodes CASSPTSGASYELYF.

This chain uses TRBV7-3 with TRBJ2-1; a possible D gene is TRBD1 (5 bases). V lost 6 bases and J 0 bases, leaving 12 bases between the germline ends. The CDR3 is 15 amino acids. The germline gives CDR1 SGHTA, CDR2 FQGTGA. The CDR3 region is CASRVGLFSYNEQFF. The CDR3 region has the DNA TGTGCCAGCAGGGTGGGGCTTTTCTCCTACAATGAGCAGTTCTTC. Full variable domain (missing parts from reference TRBV7-3 and TRBJ2-1): GAGVSQTPSNKVTEKGKYVELRCDPISGHTALYWYRQSLGQGPEFLIYFQGTGAADDSGLPNDRFFAVRPEGSVSTLKIQRTERGDSAVYLCASRVGLFSYNEQFFGPGTRLTVL.

The rearrangement uses TRBV27 and TRBJ1-6; weak D call: TRBD1 (5 bases). The CDR3 covers 18 residues. With 7 bases removed from V and 7 bases from J, the gap between germline ends came to 26 bases. Germline CDR1 MNHEY, CDR2 SMNVEV (reference sequence). The CDR3 here is CASTKLYTKRDGNSPLHF. In nucleotides, the CDR3 is TGTGCCAGCACCAAACTCTACACAAAACGGGACGGGAATTCACCCCTCCACTTT.

This clonotype was observed a handful of times. A much larger clonotype is one base distant, so this may be a read error. The chain has TRBV28 and TRBJ1-1, with TRBD1 as a possible D gene (5 bases). Germline CDR1 is MDHEN and CDR2 is SYDVKM. The CDR3 has 16 amino acids. The CDR3 DNA reads TGTGCCGGCAGTTCGCAACTCAGGGTTGAGAACACTGAAGCTTTCTTT. It specifies CAGSSQLRVENTEAFF.

This clonotype was counted a few times. The chain is built from TRBV5-1 and TRBJ1-4; tentative D call: TRBD1 (5 bases). This CDR3 region has 17 residues. The V and J ends lost 1 base and 0 bases respectively, with 13 bases between them. Germline loops: CDR1 SGHRS, CDR2 YFSETQ. The CDR3, as DNA: TGCGCCAGCAGCTTGTCAGGGAATATTGCAACTAATGAAAAACTGTTTTTT. As protein: CASSLSGNIATNEKLFF.

This clonotype was detected ten times or more. The chain carries TRBV28 and TRBJ2-7; 8 bases are shared with TRBD1. The trim removed 3 bases at V and 5 bases at J, leaving 9 bases unmatched. The CDR3 is made up of 15 amino acids. Germline assignment: CDR1 MDHEN and CDR2 SYDVKM. The CDR3 reads CASSFRGQGADEQYF. Here the CDR3 DNA reads TGTGCCAGCAGTTTCCGGGGGCAGGGGGCCGACGAGCAGTACTTC.

This clonotype was counted ten times or more. This rearrangement joins TRBV2 to TRBJ2-1; the match to TRBD2 covers 13 bases. The CDR3 runs 15 residues. V trimming: 5 bases; J trimming: 9 bases; junction bases outside the gene matches: 7. Germline lookup yields CDR1 SNHLY and CDR2 FYNNEI. The CDR3: CASSTGLAGVGEQFF. The CDR3 region has the DNA TGTGCCAGCAGTACTGGACTAGCGGGAGTTGGTGAGCAGTTCTTC.

The chain is built from TRBV19 and TRBJ1-2; D is unclear. V was clipped by 4 bases and J by 4 bases, with 13 bases between them. Germline lookup yields CDR1 LNHDA and CDR2 SQIVND (reference sequence). CDR3 length equals 14 residues. The CDR3 region has the DNA TGTGCCAGTAGTAACCGGGAAAGTATCTATGGCTACACCTTC. The encoded protein is CASSNRESIYGYTF.

This clonotype appeared many times. The chain couples TRBV12-3 or TRBV12-4 to TRBJ1-1; no firm D call. The V end was cut by 7 bases, the J end by 4 bases, with 13 bases between. The CDR3 spans 13 residues. The CDR3 nucleotides read TGTGCCAGCACCTTGGGCGAGGGCACTGAAGCTTTCTTT. Amino acids: CASTLGEGTEAFF.

There are a few counts of this clonotype. V and J are TRBV12-3 or TRBV12-4 and TRBJ2-2; no reliable D call. CDR3 length equals 15 residues. Trimming cost V 5 bases and J 5 bases, with 15 bases left between them. CDR3 residues: CASSPLTDVTGELFF. CDR3 nucleotide sequence: TGTGCCAGCAGTCCTCTGACGGATGTGACCGGGGAGCTGTTTTTT.

This clonotype was found many times. V is TRBV13 and J is TRBJ2-3; tentative D call: TRBD1 (6 bases). The CDR3 loop spans 15 amino acids. Germline V gene sequence: CDR1 PRHDT, CDR2 FYEKMQ (reference sequence). V shed 5 bases and J shed 2 bases, with 14 bases lying between them. CDR3 in amino acids: CASSPRQVITDTQYF. CDR3 DNA: TGTGCCAGCAGCCCCAGACAGGTCATCACAGATACGCAGTATTTT.

This clonotype was recorded many times. The CDR3: CASSPRVSTGNTIYF. CDR3 DNA: TGTGCCAGCAGCCCCCGAGTCAGTACTGGAAACACCATATATTTT. The rearrangement uses TRBV9 and TRBJ1-3; D not certain. Germline V gene sequence: CDR1 SGDLS, CDR2 YYNGEE. V shed 4 bases and J shed 2 bases, with 13 bases lying between them. This CDR3 comprises 15 residues.

This clonotype was counted between two and nine times. The chain is built from TRBV3-1 and TRBJ1-1; weak D call: TRBD1 (5 bases). This CDR3 region has 15 residues. V dropped 2 bases and J dropped 6 bases, with 16 bases sitting between them. The germline CDR1 and CDR2 sequences are LGHDT and YNNKEL (reference sequence). The CDR3 sequence: CASSQRPAGGAEAFF. In DNA form, the CDR3 reads TGTGCCAGCAGCCAACGCCCCGCTGGGGGAGCTGAAGCTTTCTTT.